Sequencing of this T cell receptor beta chain was carried out in a study of blood T cell repertoires in COVID-19. Study-wide context: The United States, Italy and Spain supplied acute and convalescent COVID-19 samples. Sample material is recorded as cDNA or gDNA derived from T cells, B-cell-depleted T cells, or PBMCs.

The V segment lost 3 bases and the J segment 4 bases; nucleotides outside the gene matches: 6. The CDR3 consists of 14 residues. Germline V gives CDR1 MNHEY, CDR2 SMNVEV (reference sequence). Per the authors' pipeline: It was from reference gene primer amplification that nucleated cell counts were estimated. Data came from immunoSEQ multiplex PCR; TCRdb stores just in-frame clones and leaves some out. V, J and clone size are taken as reported in that table, and D and trimming were inferred from the DNA itself. The sample contains 310,000 or so clones, roughly 87% of which appear only once. This rearrangement joins TRBV27 to TRBJ2-7, with 7 nucleotides matching TRBD1. The source of this sequence is a woman in her 50s who had recovered from COVID-19. The sample was peripheral blood. CDR3 residues: CASSFKGGKYEQYF. The CDR3 coding sequence is TGTGCCAGCAGTTTTAAAGGGGGCAAGTACGAGCAGTACTTC.